A single sample is the source of the 8 T cell receptor beta chains below, sequenced in a study of T-cell memory formation after mild COVID-19. TCRdb processed the 5' RACE reads anew with MiXCR; each CDR3 protein has one entry. The sample lists more than 80,000 distinct CDR3 sequences, over 15% occurring once. The sequencing sample was made of PBMCs or a T cell subset sorted from them (not recorded which). These receptors all stem from an adult woman who had mild COVID-19 (a few samples of this study predate the infection). Cell type and time point are not known.

The sample holds a few counts of this clonotype. This chain uses TRBV27 with TRBJ2-1; 7 bases match TRBD2. The CDR3 has 14 residues. V shed 3 bases and J 4 bases; nucleotides not matched to a gene: 3. The V gene's germline CDR1 is MNHEY and CDR2 SMNVEV (reference sequence). The CDR3 bases are TGTGCCAGCAGTTTTAGCGGGCAATACAATGAGCAGTTCTTC. This codes for CASSFSGQYNEQFF.

This chain uses TRBV12-3 or TRBV12-4 with TRBJ2-7, with D hard to call. There are 12 residues in the CDR3. Deletions cut 3 bases from V and 4 bases from J, with 7 bases between. The CDR3 loop reads CASSFSPYEQYF. CDR3 in DNA: TGTGCCAGCAGTTTTTCCCCTTACGAGCAGTACTTC.

This clonotype has a handful of counts. The chain employs TRBV15 and TRBJ2-1, with D hard to call. V was shortened by 1 base and J by 13 bases, with 14 bases between the two germline ends. This CDR3 has 13 amino acids. CDR1 is LNHNV, CDR2 YYDKDF, per germline (reference sequence). CDR3 residues: CATSRVVTEKQFF. CDR3 nucleotide sequence: TGTGCCACCAGCAGAGTAGTCACCGAAAAACAGTTCTTC. Variable domain in full (rest from reference TRBV15 and TRBJ2-1): DAMVIQNPRYQVTQFGKPVTLSCSQTLNHNVMYWYQQKSSQAPKLLFHYYDKDFNNEADTPDNFQSRRPNTSFCFLDIRSPGLGDTAMYLCATSRVVTEKQFFGPGTRLTVL.

This clonotype was counted only a few times. The chain employs TRBV4-3 and TRBJ1-1; 8 bases align to TRBD1. From germline, CDR1 is LGHNA and CDR2 YSLEER. This CDR3 has 17 amino acids. V shed 1 base and J 1 base; nucleotides not matched to a gene: 8. CDR3 in amino acids: CASSQVAGGEGNTEAFF. As DNA, the CDR3 is TGCGCCAGCAGCCAAGTAGCAGGGGGCGAGGGGAACACTGAAGCTTTCTTT.

In its sample, this clonotype was seen a few times. The chain links TRBV7-6 to TRBJ1-2; D remains ambiguous. The CDR3 runs to 12 residues. Looked up from germline, CDR1 is SGHVS and CDR2 is FNYEAQ. The V and J ends lost 3 bases and 7 bases respectively, with 9 bases between them. Written as DNA, the CDR3 is TGTGCCAGCAGCTTCACGGGTGGTGGCTACACCTTC. It translates to CASSFTGGGYTF.

This clonotype was picked up a small number of times. V usage is TRBV12-3 or TRBV12-4 and J usage is TRBJ2-3, with a weak D call TRBD1 (6 bases). There are 12 residues in the CDR3. V was cut by 5 bases and J by 7 bases, with 10 bases left in between. CDR3 nucleotides: TGTGCCAGCAGTAGACAGGCCAATACGCAGTATTTT. It translates to CASSRQANTQYF.

This clonotype was recorded at least ten times. V gene TRBV29-1 combines with J gene TRBJ1-1, with a tentative D call TRBD1 (5 bases). Trimming removed 1 base at V and 6 bases at J, with 9 bases between. The CDR3 covers 12 residues. In germline, CDR1 is SQVTM, CDR2 ANQGSEA. The CDR3 DNA is TGCAGCGTTGAAGGGGGGGAAGCTGAAGCTTTCTTT. Translated: CSVEGGEAEAFF.

The rearrangement joins TRBV9 to TRBJ2-2; D remains unclear. Per the germline V gene, CDR1 is SGDLS and CDR2 is YYNGEE. The CDR3 is 13 residues long. The V end was cut by 0 bases, the J end by 3 bases, with 3 bases between. As DNA, the CDR3 is TGTGCCAGCAGCGTAGGAGACACCGGGGAGCTGTTTTTT. This translates into CASSVGDTGELFF.